The clone carrying this T cell receptor (beta chain) appeared a few times. V lost 2 bases to trimming and J lost 2 bases; unmatched junction nucleotides: 7. The CDR3 has 16 residues. Germline V gene data show CDR1 as LGHNT and CDR2 as FRNRAP. 13 Jbeta primers and 60 Vbeta primers were used for the PCR. Produced via immunoSEQ multiplex PCR; TCRdb's table is partial and in-frame only. This sample has about 160,000 clones, with 82% found just once. The sample belongs to a study of cytomegalovirus exposure and HLA in healthy donors. The rearrangement joins TRBV12-5 to TRBJ1-2; 8 bases match TRBD1. The sequence derives from a girl aged 5-17 years in good health and CMV-seropositive. Sequencing was performed on PBMCs. CDR3 sequence (DNA): TGTGCTAGTGGTTTGATAGGACAGGGTTCGAACTATGGCTACACCTTC. Residues: CASGLIGQGSNYGYTF.